These 16 T cell receptor beta chains were all obtained from the same sample, sequenced in a study of regulatory T cells in long-lasting Graves disease (TCRdb year 2021). Explained via the paper, the time point label denotes: newly diagnosed GD, antithyroid drugs for less than 3 months. RNA was extracted from PBMCs in TRIzol for both TCR sequencing and RNA sequencing. Libraries were prepared through multiplex PCR. Sequencing relied on an Illumina HiSeq 4000. iRepertoire HTBI primers and Arm-PCR amplification of CDR3 regions were used to construct TCR beta libraries. The raw public reads went through TCRdb reprocessing: fastp at Q25, MiXCR clone calling, in-frame beta chains kept. Rows with a matching CDR3 protein are joined into one entry that keeps the most common DNA and genes. The sample yields 390,000 or so distinct CDR3 sequences; approximately 12% were counted once. Clones ranked in the top ten supply around 18% of the sample.

The same sample was also used in a study of T cells in Graves' hyperthyroidism and ophthalmopathy.

Sequencing was performed on peripheral blood mononuclear cells (PBMCs), taken at new diagnosis, from a patient treated with antithyroid drugs. These receptors were taken from a woman under 30 with Graves disease. Donor details come from another sample of the same person, matched by shared clones.

This clonotype has just a few counts. The V call is TRBV24-1, the J call TRBJ1-2; no firm D call. The CDR3 runs 12 residues. Trimming left V 6 bases short and J 7 bases short, with 11 bases between. Per germline, CDR1 KGHDR and CDR2 SFDVKD. The CDR3 coding sequence is TGTGCCACCAGTCCGGTGCGGGGTGGCTACACCTTC. It is translated as CATSPVRGGYTF.

This clonotype was detected ten times or more. This rearrangement joins TRBV6-2 or TRBV6-3 to TRBJ2-7; no reliable D call. V lost 6 bases and J 1 base, leaving 19 bases between the germline ends. There are 16 residues in the CDR3. The germline V gene encodes CDR1 MNHEY and CDR2 SVGEGT. CDR3 DNA: TGTGCCAGCAGCCAACTGGATGATGGGTGGTCCTACGAGCAGTACGTC. It yields the protein CASSQLDDGWSYEQYV.

At least ten counts were recorded for this clonotype. This chain links TRBV5-1 with TRBJ2-7, with TRBD2 as a possible D gene (5 bases). In germline, CDR1 is SGHRS, CDR2 YFSETQ. CDR3 length: 14 residues. Trimming shortened V by 0 bases and J by 0 bases, and 7 bases separated the two germline ends. The CDR3 is CASSLEGSSYEQYV. The CDR3 nucleotides read TGCGCCAGCAGCTTGGAAGGGAGCTCCTACGAGCAGTACGTC.

This clonotype has ten or more counts. This chain joins TRBV5-1 and TRBJ2-1, with 10 bases that match TRBD1. The ends lost 4 bases at V and 7 bases at J; junction bases unmatched: 11. This CDR3 has 16 amino acids. Looked up from germline, CDR1 is SGHRS and CDR2 is YFSETQ. The CDR3 DNA sequence: TGCGCCAGCAGCCGGGGGGACAGGGGACAATTAAATGAGCAGTTCTTC. This encodes CASSRGDRGQLNEQFF.

The chain employs TRBV19 and TRBJ2-4; 10 nucleotides match TRBD2. V was pared by 3 bases and J by 6 bases, with 8 bases of the junction left unmatched. This CDR3 has 16 amino acids. CDR1 LNHDA and CDR2 SQIVND come from the germline V gene (reference sequence). This CDR3 is CASSIGASGRGNIQYF. In DNA form, the CDR3 reads TGTGCCAGTAGTATCGGAGCTAGCGGGAGAGGAAACATTCAGTACTTC. The full variable domain, in which reference TRBV19 and TRBJ2-4 provide the parts outside the CDR3, is DGGITQSPKYLFRKEGQNVTLSCEQNLNHDAMYWYRQDPGQGLRLIYYSQIVNDFQKGDIAEGYSVSREKKESFPLTVTSAQKNPTAFYLCASSIGASGRGNIQYFGAGTRLSVL.

This rearrangement joins TRBV19 to TRBJ1-5; TRBD1 might be the D (5 bases). Deletions cut 7 bases from V and 7 bases from J, with 17 bases between. The CDR3 contains 14 residues. In germline, CDR1 is LNHDA, CDR2 SQIVND (reference sequence). The CDR3 region is CASTQRGYFQPQHF. Here the CDR3 DNA reads TGTGCCAGTACCCAACGGGGGTATTTCCAGCCCCAGCATTTT.

This clonotype was counted ten times or more. This chain connects TRBV3-1 to TRBJ2-1, with D hard to call. The CDR3 sequence is 13 residues long. V lost 3 bases and J 10 bases, leaving 13 bases between the germline ends. CDR1 is LGHDT and CDR2 is YNNKEL in the germline V gene (reference sequence). CDR3 loop: CASSHVQRYEQFF. The CDR3 DNA is TGTGCCAGCAGCCACGTCCAGAGATACGAGCAGTTCTTC.

This clonotype came up many times. This rearrangement joins TRBV28 to TRBJ2-6; D is unclear. This CDR3 has 14 residues. In germline, CDR1 is MDHEN, CDR2 SYDVKM. The V end lost 7 bases, the J end lost 1 base, and 8 bases lay between the germline ends. The DNA of the CDR3 is TGTGCCAGCAATGGGTGGTCTGGGGCCAACGTCCTGACTTTC. Protein sequence: CASNGWSGANVLTF. Based on the CDR3 plus reference TRBV28 and TRBJ2-6, the full variable domain is DVKVTQSSRYLVKRTGEKVFLECVQDMDHENMFWYRQDPGLGLRLIYFSYDVKMKEKGDIPEGYSVSREKKERFSLILESASTNQTSMYLCASNGWSGANVLTFGAGSRLTVL.

The chain is built from TRBV20-1 and TRBJ2-5, with 16 bases that match TRBD2. J was trimmed by 3 bases and V by 5 bases; bases with no gene match: 3. The germline V gene encodes CDR1 DFQATT and CDR2 SNEGSKA (reference sequence). The CDR3 is 15 residues long. The CDR3 is CSAGTSGGAEETQYF. The DNA for the CDR3 is TGCAGTGCTGGGACTAGCGGGGGGGCGGAAGAGACCCAGTACTTC.

This clonotype was seen just once. V is TRBV20-1 and J is TRBJ1-2; D ambiguous. The germline V gene has CDR1 DFQATT and CDR2 SNEGSKA (reference sequence). Deletions cut 5 bases from V and 6 bases from J, with 19 bases between. CDR3 length: 14 residues. The CDR3 protein is CSAERTDSLNGYTF. CDR3 coding DNA: TGCAGTGCTGAAAGGACGGATAGCCTTAATGGCTACACCTTC.

The genes are TRBV12-3 or TRBV12-4 and TRBJ2-3; 9 nucleotides match TRBD2. This CDR3 comprises 13 residues. With 7 bases clipped from V and 6 bases from J, the junction kept 5 bases outside the gene matches. CDR3 nucleotides: TGTGCCAGCATGGGCGGGGGGGCCGATACGCAGTATTTT. Its protein product is CASMGGGADTQYF.

Notes on this clonotype: Just one base apart from a much larger clone, this may be a read error. The rearrangement joins TRBV12-3 or TRBV12-4 to TRBJ1-2; D remains ambiguous. The CDR3 runs to 12 residues. V dropped 8 bases and J dropped 8 bases, with 15 bases sitting between them. The CDR3 DNA reads TGTGCCAGCGCCAGAACTCGAGGAGGCTACACCTTC. It codes for CASARTRGGYTF.

Many counts were recorded for this clonotype. This CDR3 reads CASSDPQGIYNEQFF. The CDR3, as DNA: TGTGCCAGCAGTGACCCCCAGGGAATTTACAATGAGCAGTTCTTC. This chain links TRBV2 with TRBJ2-1; tentative D call: TRBD1 (5 bases). The CDR3 covers 15 residues. V was pared by 3 bases and J by 4 bases, with 13 bases between. Germline V gives CDR1 SNHLY, CDR2 FYNNEI.

Ten or more counts support this clonotype. The V call is TRBV13, the J call TRBJ1-2; no firm D call. The CDR3 loop spans 13 amino acids. V lost 4 bases, J lost 6 bases, and 12 bases lay in between. The V gene's germline CDR1 is PRHDT and CDR2 FYEKMQ (reference sequence). The CDR3 coding sequence is TGTGCCAGCAGCTCCCTTGGTCGTGATGGCTACACCTTC. This codes for CASSSLGRDGYTF. Looking up the rest from reference TRBV13 and TRBJ1-2 gives the full variable domain: AAGVIQSPRHLIKEKRETATLKCYPIPRHDTVYWYQQGPGQDPQFLISFYEKMQSDKGSIPDRFSAQQFSDYHSELNMSSLELGDSALYFCASSSLGRDGYTFGSGTRLTVV.

Concerning this clonotype: This likely came from a read error, as a far larger clone is one base away. The genes are TRBV11-2 and TRBJ2-1; D may correspond to TRBD1 or TRBD2 (5 bases each). This CDR3 spans 15 amino acids. The V end was cut by 5 bases, the J end by 4 bases, with 15 bases between. Germline CDR1 and CDR2: SGHAT and FQNNGV. CDR3 in DNA: TGTGCCAGCAGCCTTCTGGGACGGGTATACAATGAGCAGTTCTTC. It yields the protein CASSLLGRVYNEQFF.

This clonotype was seen ten or more times. The V call is TRBV19, the J call TRBJ2-1; D gene unclear. Deletions cut 7 bases from V and 1 base from J, with 11 bases between. The CDR3 is 14 amino acids. Germline CDR1 LNHDA, CDR2 SQIVND (reference sequence). As DNA, the CDR3 is TGTGCCAGTACCTCTCAGGCGTCCTACAATGAGCAGTTCTTC. Protein: CASTSQASYNEQFF.